Listed below are T cell receptor beta chains from one sample, sequenced in a study of blood T cell repertoires in COVID-19. Some clones are missing from TCRdb's copy, which holds only in-frame ones; the method was immunoSEQ multiplex PCR. The sample records 300,000 to 450,000 clones, around 87% being singletons. The sequenced material came from PBMCs or T cells enriched from blood (not recorded which). These receptors all come from a man in his forties or fifties in a cohort exposed to, infected with or recovered from COVID-19 (not recorded which). Each CDR3 is given with its conserved first and last residue. Each record gives: CDR3 length, V gene, J gene, clone size, D gene, CDR3 protein, CDR3 DNA. A D gene is named only where the DNA matches it firmly. The listing skips clone size in some rows; elsewhere it reads once, few, many or a size class.

>14|TRBV9|TRBJ2-5|.|.
CASSVAAGEETQYF
TGTGCCAGCAGCGTAGCGGCAGGTGAGGAGACCCAGTACTTC
>13|TRBV27|TRBJ1-2|once|.
CASSLGQNYGYTF
TGTGCCAGCAGTTTAGGGCAGAACTATGGCTACACCTTC
>17|TRBV4-1|TRBJ2-7|.|TRBD2
CASSQAVLAGGAYEQYF
TGCGCCAGCAGCCAAGCGGTTTTAGCGGGAGGCGCTTACGAGCAGTACTTC
>14|TRBV27|TRBJ2-7|few|.
CASSFTGSSYEQYF
TGTGCCAGCAGTTTTACTGGGAGCTCCTACGAGCAGTACTTC
>13|TRBV27|TRBJ2-3|.|.
CASSELSTDTQYF
TGTGCCAGCAGCGAACTGAGCACAGATACGCAGTATTTT
>15|TRBV6-6|TRBJ2-1|.|TRBD2
CASSFSGSSYNEQFF
TGTGCCAGCAGTTTTAGCGGGAGCTCCTACAATGAGCAGTTCTTC
>15|TRBV11-1|TRBJ2-1|.|TRBD2
CASSPQGAGYNEQFF
TGTGCCAGCAGCCCCCAGGGAGCGGGGTACAATGAGCAGTTCTTC
>17|TRBV4-2|TRBJ1-5|.|TRBD1
CASSRETGGRSNQPQHF
TGTGCCAGCAGCCGGGAGACAGGGGGGCGGAGCAATCAGCCCCAGCATTTT
>12|TRBV19|TRBJ1-2|.|.
CASSPGNYGYTF
TGTGCCAGTAGCCCGGGGAACTATGGCTACACCTTC
>14|TRBV7-9|TRBJ1-1|.|.
CASSLLVPLAEAFF
TGTGCCAGCAGCTTATTAGTTCCCTTGGCTGAAGCTTTCTTT
>16|TRBV4-1|TRBJ2-7|.|TRBD2
CASSQGSTLAGREQYF
TGCGCCAGCAGCCAAGGATCGACCCTAGCGGGGCGCGAGCAGTACTTC
>15|TRBV7-9|TRBJ1-1|.|TRBD1
CASSLNRDSRAEAFF
TGTGCCAGCAGCCTAAACCGGGACAGCAGGGCCGAAGCTTTCTTT
>13|TRBV5-1|TRBJ2-7|.|.
CASSYQSGDEQYF
TGCGCCAGCAGTTACCAATCAGGGGACGAGCAGTACTTC
>16|TRBV5-1|TRBJ2-7|.|TRBD1
CASSSGGTGVSYEQYF
TGCGCCAGCAGCTCTGGCGGAACAGGGGTCTCCTACGAGCAGTACTTC
>16|TRBV25-1|TRBJ1-4|.|.
CASSPLAIATNEKLFF
TGTGCCAGCAGTCCCCTAGCGATTGCAACTAATGAAAAACTGTTTTTT
>16|TRBV2|TRBJ2-1|.|.
CASMGGRTGVYNEQFF
TGTGCCAGCATGGGGGGTCGGACTGGGGTCTACAATGAGCAGTTCTTC
>13|TRBV29-1|TRBJ2-2|.|.
CSVVAANTGELFF
TGCAGCGTTGTAGCGGCGAACACCGGGGAGCTGTTTTTT
>18|TRBV6-6|TRBJ2-2|.|TRBD2
CASSPPGSGRRDTGELFF
TGTGCCAGCAGTCCCCCGGGGAGCGGGAGGCGGGACACCGGGGAGCTGTTTTTT
>13|TRBV19|TRBJ1-5|.|TRBD1
CASSPRTGIPQHF
TGTGCCAGTAGTCCCCGGACAGGTATACCCCAGCATTTT
>15|TRBV5-1|TRBJ2-3|.|TRBD2
CASSFPAGGSDTQYF
TGCGCCAGCAGCTTTCCAGCGGGAGGTTCAGATACGCAGTATTTT
>13|TRBV11-3|TRBJ1-1|.|.
CASSFAGGTEAFF
TGTGCCAGCAGCTTTGCCGGCGGGACTGAAGCTTTCTTT
>13|TRBV2|TRBJ1-2|.|TRBD1
CASRSTGEGGYTF
TGTGCCAGCCGATCGACAGGGGAGGGTGGCTACACCTTC
>18|TRBV4-1|TRBJ2-2|.|TRBD2
CASRARNDLAGITGELFF
TGCGCCAGCAGGGCAAGGAATGACCTAGCGGGAATTACCGGGGAGCTGTTTTTT
>15|TRBV5-1|TRBJ2-1|.|.
CASSLAQGLGNEQFF
TGCGCCAGCAGCTTGGCTCAGGGGCTGGGGAATGAGCAGTTCTTC
>15|TRBV27|TRBJ2-3|.|.
CASSLIPHGTDTQYF
TGTGCCAGCAGCCTAATCCCCCACGGCACAGATACGCAGTATTTT
>17|TRBV25-1|TRBJ2-3|.|TRBD1
CASSDTPRTGKRDTQYF
TGTGCCAGCAGTGACACCCCCCGGACAGGAAAGAGGGATACGCAGTATTTT
>14|TRBV5-1|TRBJ1-2|.|TRBD1
CASSLGGADYGYTF
TGCGCCAGCAGCCTAGGGGGCGCCGACTATGGCTACACCTTC